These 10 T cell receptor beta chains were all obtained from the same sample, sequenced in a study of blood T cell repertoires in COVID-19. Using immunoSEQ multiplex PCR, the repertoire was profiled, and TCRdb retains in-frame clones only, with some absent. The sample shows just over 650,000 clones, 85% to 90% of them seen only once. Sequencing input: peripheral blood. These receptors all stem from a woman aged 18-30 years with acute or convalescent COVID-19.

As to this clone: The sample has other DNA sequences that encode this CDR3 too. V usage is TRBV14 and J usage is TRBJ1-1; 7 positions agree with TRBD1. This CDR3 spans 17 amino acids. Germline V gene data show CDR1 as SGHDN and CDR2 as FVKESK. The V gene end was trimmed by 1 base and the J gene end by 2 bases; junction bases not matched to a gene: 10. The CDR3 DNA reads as TGTGCCAGCAGCCAAGTTTGGATAGGGGGCTTAAACACTGAAGCTTTCTTT. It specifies CASSQVWIGGLNTEAFF.

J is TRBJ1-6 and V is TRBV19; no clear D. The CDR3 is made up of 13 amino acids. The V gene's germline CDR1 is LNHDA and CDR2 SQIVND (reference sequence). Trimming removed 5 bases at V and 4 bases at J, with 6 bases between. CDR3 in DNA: TGTGCCAGTAGTCTTAATTATAATTCACCCCTCCACTTT. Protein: CASSLNYNSPLHF.

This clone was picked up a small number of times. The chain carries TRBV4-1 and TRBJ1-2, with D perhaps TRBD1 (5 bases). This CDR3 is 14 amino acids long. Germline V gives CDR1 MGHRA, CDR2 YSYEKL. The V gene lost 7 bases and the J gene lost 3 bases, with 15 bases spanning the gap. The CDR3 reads CASTPGLKDYGYTF. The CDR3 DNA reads TGCGCCAGCACCCCAGGGTTGAAGGACTATGGCTACACCTTC.

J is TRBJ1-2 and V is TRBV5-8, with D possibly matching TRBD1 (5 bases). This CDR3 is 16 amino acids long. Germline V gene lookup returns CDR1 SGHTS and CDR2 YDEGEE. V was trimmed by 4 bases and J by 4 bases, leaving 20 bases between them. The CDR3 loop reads CASSRTTNDRLYGYTF. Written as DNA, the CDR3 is TGTGCCAGCAGCCGAACTACTAACGACAGACTCTATGGCTACACCTTC.

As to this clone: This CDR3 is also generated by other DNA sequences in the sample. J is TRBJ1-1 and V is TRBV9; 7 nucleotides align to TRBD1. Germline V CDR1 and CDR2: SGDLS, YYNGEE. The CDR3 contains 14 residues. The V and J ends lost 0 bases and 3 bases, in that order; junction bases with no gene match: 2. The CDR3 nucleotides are TGTGCCAGCAGCGTAGGTGACAGGGACACTGAAGCTTTCTTT. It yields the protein CASSVGDRDTEAFF.

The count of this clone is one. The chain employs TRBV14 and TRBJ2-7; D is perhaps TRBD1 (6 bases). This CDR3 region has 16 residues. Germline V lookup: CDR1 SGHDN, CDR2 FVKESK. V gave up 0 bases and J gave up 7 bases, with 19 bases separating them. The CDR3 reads CASSQDPTGRPWEQYF. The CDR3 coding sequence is TGTGCCAGCAGCCAAGATCCGACAGGCCGCCCGTGGGAGCAGTACTTC. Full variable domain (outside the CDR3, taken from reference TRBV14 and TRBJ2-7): EAGVTQFPSHSVIEKGQTVTLRCDPISGHDNLYWYRRVMGKEIKFLLHFVKESKQDESGMPNNRFLAERTGGTYSTLKVQPAELEDSGVYFCASSQDPTGRPWEQYFGPGTRLTVT.

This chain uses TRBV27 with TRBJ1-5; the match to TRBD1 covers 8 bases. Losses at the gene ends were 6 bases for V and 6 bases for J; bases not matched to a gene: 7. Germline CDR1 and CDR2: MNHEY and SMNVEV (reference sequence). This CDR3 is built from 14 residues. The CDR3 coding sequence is TGTGCCAGCAGAGATAGGGACAGGCTTCAGCCCCAGCATTTT. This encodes CASRDRDRLQPQHF.

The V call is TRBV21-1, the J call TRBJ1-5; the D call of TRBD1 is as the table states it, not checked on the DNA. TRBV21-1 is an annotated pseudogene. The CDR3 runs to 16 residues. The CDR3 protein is CASSKGGRGYYQPQHF. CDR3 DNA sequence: TGTGCCAGCAGCAAAGGTGGCAGGGGGTACTATCAGCCCCAGCATTTT.

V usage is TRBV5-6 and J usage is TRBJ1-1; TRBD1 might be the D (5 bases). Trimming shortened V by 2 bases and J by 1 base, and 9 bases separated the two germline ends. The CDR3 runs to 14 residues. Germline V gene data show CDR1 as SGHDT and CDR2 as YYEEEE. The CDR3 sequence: CASSFGAANTEAFF. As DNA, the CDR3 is TGTGCCAGCAGCTTTGGGGCAGCGAACACTGAAGCTTTCTTT.

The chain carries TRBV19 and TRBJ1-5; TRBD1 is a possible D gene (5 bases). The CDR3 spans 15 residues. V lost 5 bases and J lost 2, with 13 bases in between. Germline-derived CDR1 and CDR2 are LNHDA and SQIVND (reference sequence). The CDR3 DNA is TGTGCCAGTAGTTGGGTAGTACAGGGCAATCAGCCCCAGCATTTT. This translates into CASSWVVQGNQPQHF.